Shown below are 32 T cell receptor beta chains from a single sample sequenced in a study of T cell responses to AZD1222 COVID-19 vaccine. The repertoire was sequenced with immunoSEQ multiplex PCR; TCRdb's copy has only in-frame clones and lacks some. This table has hundreds of thousands of clones, 93% appearing once. The sequencing used peripheral blood, collected on day 0 of MenACWY control vaccination. The source is an adult in good health.

This clone is a singleton in its sample. This chain joins TRBV29-1 and TRBJ1-4, with 7 bases that match TRBD1. From germline, CDR1 is SQVTM and CDR2 ANQGSEA. V was clipped by 7 bases and J by 5 bases; unmatched bases: 7. The CDR3 spans 13 residues. CDR3 sequence (DNA): TGCAGCGCAGGGACAGAGGGAAATGAAAAACTGTTTTTT. Its protein is CSAGTEGNEKLFF.

The chain carries TRBV6-4 and TRBJ2-1; D call uncertain. CDR3 length equals 13 residues. V dropped 4 bases and J dropped 8 bases, with 12 bases sitting between them. Germline values: CDR1 MRHNA, CDR2 SNTAGT. CDR3 DNA sequence: TGTGCCAGCAGTGGACGCCCTCAGGATGAGCAGTTCTTC. Translated: CASSGRPQDEQFF.

J is TRBJ1-1 and V is TRBV19; the D is unclear. Trimming left V 5 bases short and J 0 bases short, with 10 bases between. This CDR3 is built from 14 residues. Germline assignment: CDR1 LNHDA and CDR2 SQIVND (reference sequence). CDR3 in DNA: TGTGCCAGTAGTCTGACGTCAATGAACACTGAAGCTTTCTTT. Amino acid sequence: CASSLTSMNTEAFF.

The J gene is TRBJ2-5, the V gene TRBV4-2; 14 bases are shared with TRBD2. The CDR3 totals 17 residues. V trimming: 0 bases; J trimming: 5 bases; junction bases outside the gene matches: 5. Germline loops: CDR1 LGHNA, CDR2 YNFKEQ. The CDR3 here is CASSQEGLAGGGETQYF. DNA for the CDR3: TGTGCCAGCAGCCAAGAAGGACTAGCGGGGGGCGGGGAGACCCAGTACTTC.

This chain connects TRBV7-3 to TRBJ1-1, with D hard to call. The CDR3 is made up of 13 amino acids. Germline CDR1 and CDR2: SGHTA and FQGTGA. Trimming removed 1 base from V and 4 bases from J, with 7 bases in between. For the CDR3, the DNA is TGTGCCAGCAGCTTAATGAGGAGCACTGAAGCTTTCTTT. This codes for CASSLMRSTEAFF. Full variable domain (missing parts from reference TRBV7-3 and TRBJ1-1): GAGVSQTPSNKVTEKGKYVELRCDPISGHTALYWYRQSLGQGPEFLIYFQGTGAADDSGLPNDRFFAVRPEGSVSTLKIQRTERGDSAVYLCASSLMRSTEAFFGQGTRLTVV.

The chain uses TRBV12-3 or TRBV12-4 and TRBJ2-3; D is undetermined. The CDR3 totals 13 residues. V was clipped by 6 bases and J by 2 bases, with 9 bases between them. As DNA, the CDR3 is TGTGCCAGCAGCCCCCGGGCCACAGATACGCAGTATTTT. It specifies CASSPRATDTQYF.

This sequence joins TRBV19 and TRBJ1-3; D might be TRBD1 (5 bases). Germline V lookup: CDR1 LNHDA, CDR2 SQIVND (reference sequence). The V gene lost 5 bases and the J gene lost 0 bases, with 11 bases spanning the gap. This CDR3 is built from 15 residues. This CDR3 is CASSSGRFSGNTIYF. The CDR3 DNA follows: TGTGCCAGTAGTTCGGGACGGTTCTCTGGAAACACCATATATTTT.

This clone has only one observation. The chain has TRBV5-1 and TRBJ1-4, with TRBD1 matching over 7 bases. The CDR3 is 15 residues long. Germline loops: CDR1 SGHRS, CDR2 YFSETQ. The junction had 11 bases not matched to a gene; V was cut back by 4 bases and J by 8 bases. Written as DNA, the CDR3 is TGCGCCAGCAGCCAAAGTGGACAGGCAGGCGAAAAACTGTTTTTT. It translates to CASSQSGQAGEKLFF.

The rearrangement uses TRBV2 and TRBJ2-7; 8 bases match TRBD1. V lost 2 bases and J lost 0; bases outside the gene matches: 3. Germline V gene lookup returns CDR1 SNHLY and CDR2 FYNNEI. The CDR3 contains 15 residues. The CDR3 region has the DNA TGTGCCAGCAGTGAACGGCAGGGGGCCTCCTACGAGCAGTACTTC. Protein sequence: CASSERQGASYEQYF.

The genes are TRBV18 and TRBJ1-1; TRBD1 might be the D (6 bases). Trimming shortened V by 3 bases and J by 4 bases, and 15 bases separated the two germline ends. The CDR3 spans 15 residues. Germline CDR1 and CDR2: KGHSH and LQKENI. The CDR3 region is CASSPVLQGSTEAFF. The CDR3 nucleotides read TGTGCCAGCTCACCGGTCTTACAGGGATCCACTGAAGCTTTCTTT.

The chain employs TRBV4-3 and TRBJ1-1; no clear D gene. Trimming took 0 bases from V and 0 from J, leaving 8 bases between them. Germline CDR1 and CDR2: LGHNA and YSLEER. The length of the CDR3 is 15 residues. The CDR3 region is CASSQDLILNTEAFF. The CDR3 nucleotides are TGCGCCAGCAGCCAAGATCTTATTTTGAACACTGAAGCTTTCTTT.

The chain carries TRBV3-1 (or the pseudogene TRBV3-2) and TRBJ1-2, with a possible D match to TRBD1 (6 bases). The V gene lost 4 bases and the J gene lost 0 bases, with 21 bases spanning the gap. The CDR3 covers 18 residues. Germline CDR1 LGHDT, CDR2 YNNKEL (reference sequence). CDR3 loop: CASSPWGAQLGANYGYTF. CDR3 nucleotide sequence: TGTGCCAGCAGCCCCTGGGGGGCGCAACTTGGGGCTAACTATGGCTACACCTTC.

This chain connects TRBV19 to TRBJ1-2; D is ambiguous. The CDR3 is 14 residues long. The germline V gene has CDR1 LNHDA and CDR2 SQIVND (reference sequence). Trimming left V 7 bases short and J 2 bases short, with 14 bases between. The CDR3 region is CASTPTRLNYGYTF. CDR3 in DNA: TGTGCCAGTACCCCGACCCGATTAAACTATGGCTACACCTTC.

V and J are TRBV27 and TRBJ2-2; 9 bases agree with TRBD1. The CDR3 consists of 16 residues. Losses at the gene ends were 1 base for V and 7 bases for J; bases not matched to a gene: 7. CDR1 and CDR2 from the germline V gene are MNHEY and SMNVEV (reference sequence). DNA of the CDR3: TGTGCCAGCAGTTTATGGTGGACAGGGGTGGGCGGGGAGCTGTTTTTT. Protein product: CASSLWWTGVGGELFF.

The count of this clone is one. This chain links TRBV28 with TRBJ2-7, with D uncertain. Germline V gene lookup returns CDR1 MDHEN and CDR2 SYDVKM. V lost 5 bases and J lost 7, with 12 bases in between. The CDR3 extends over 12 amino acids. The CDR3 here is CASSNGLLEQYF. CDR3 in DNA: TGTGCCAGCAGTAATGGGCTTCTAGAGCAGTACTTC.

There are a few counts of this clone. This chain joins TRBV14 and TRBJ1-2; 7 bases are a match to TRBD1. J lost 4 bases, V lost 4 bases, and 6 bases had no gene match. CDR3 length: 14 residues. The germline V gene has CDR1 SGHDN and CDR2 FVKESK. CDR3 in amino acids: CASSPSGGPYGYTF. The CDR3 coding sequence is TGTGCCAGCAGCCCGTCAGGGGGTCCCTATGGCTACACCTTC.

V gene TRBV5-1 combines with J gene TRBJ1-2, with D unclear. The CDR3 totals 13 residues. V dropped 0 bases and J dropped 5 bases, with 8 bases sitting between them. Germline assignment: CDR1 SGHRS and CDR2 YFSETQ. This CDR3 is CASSLAGEYGYTF. The CDR3 DNA follows: TGCGCCAGCAGCTTGGCCGGAGAATATGGCTACACCTTC. Drawing the rest from reference TRBV5-1 and TRBJ1-2, the complete variable domain is KAGVTQTPRYLIKTRGQQVTLSCSPISGHRSVSWYQQTPGQGLQFLFEYFSETQRNKGNFPGRFSGRQFSNSRSEMNVSTLELGDSALYLCASSLAGEYGYTFGSGTRLTVV.

The chain carries TRBV20-1 and TRBJ2-2; D unclear. The CDR3 spans 11 residues. V lost 6 bases to trimming and J lost 1 base, with 3 bases between them. The germline V gene encodes CDR1 DFQATT and CDR2 SNEGSKA (reference sequence). The CDR3 spells CSAGNTGELFF. Written as DNA, the CDR3 is TGCAGTGCAGGGAACACCGGGGAGCTGTTTTTT.

The chain is built from TRBV7-9 and TRBJ2-2; a possible D gene is TRBD2 (5 bases). Trimming cost V 4 bases and J 3 bases, with 9 bases left between them. This CDR3 is 14 amino acids long. Germline CDR1 reads SEHNR; CDR2 reads FQNEAQ (reference sequence). CDR3 nucleotides: TGTGCCAGCAGCTCGTTTAGCGACACCGGGGAGCTGTTTTTT. Translated: CASSSFSDTGELFF.

This chain connects TRBV7-2 to TRBJ2-1, with 9 bases fitting TRBD1. In germline, CDR1 is SGHTA, CDR2 FQGNSA. Unmatched junction bases numbered 4, after V lost 5 bases and J lost 5 bases. The CDR3 totals 14 residues. CDR3 sequence (DNA): TGTGCCAGCAGCATACAGGGGGCGGACAATGAGCAGTTCTTC. It codes for CASSIQGADNEQFF.

This clone was detected only once. The chain has TRBV4-1 and TRBJ1-3, with D hard to call. Germline V gene sequence: CDR1 MGHRA, CDR2 YSYEKL. Trimming shortened V by 1 base and J by 0 bases, and 13 bases separated the two germline ends. The CDR3 length is 17 residues. CDR3 DNA: TGCGCCAGCAGCCAAGCGGCTGGACCGCGCTCTGGAAACACCATATATTTT. Translation gives CASSQAAGPRSGNTIYF.

The V gene is TRBV2, the J gene TRBJ2-2; no reliable D call. Germline assignment: CDR1 SNHLY and CDR2 FYNNEI. V was clipped by 7 bases and J by 1 base, with 7 bases between them. CDR3 length: 13 amino acids. This chain's CDR3 is CASKQMNTGELFF. CDR3 coding DNA: TGTGCCAGCAAGCAGATGAACACCGGGGAGCTGTTTTTT.

This chain uses TRBV28 with TRBJ1-1; unclear D gene. V lost 4 bases, J lost 3 bases, and 6 bases lay in between. There are 12 residues in the CDR3. CDR1 and CDR2 from the germline V gene are MDHEN and SYDVKM. The CDR3 loop is CASSSGDTEAFF. The CDR3 DNA reads as TGTGCCAGCAGTTCAGGAGACACTGAAGCTTTCTTT.

This sequence joins TRBV7-2 and TRBJ1-2; D remains ambiguous. The CDR3 is 13 amino acids. Germline CDR1 SGHTA, CDR2 FQGNSA. Between the trimmed V and J ends, which lost 1 base and 8 bases, there was a span of 11 bases. The CDR3 reads CASSLGGVGGYTF. The CDR3, as DNA: TGTGCCAGCAGCTTAGGGGGAGTTGGGGGCTACACCTTC.

J is TRBJ1-5 and V is TRBV2; TRBD1 might be the D (6 bases). The CDR3 is 15 amino acids. Trimming shortened V by 7 bases and J by 2 bases, and 15 bases separated the two germline ends. Germline values: CDR1 SNHLY, CDR2 FYNNEI. The DNA for the CDR3 is TGTGCCAGCACGGAGCGGGAGGGGGGCAATCAGCCCCAGCATTTT. It is translated as CASTEREGGNQPQHF. The whole variable domain, filled in from reference TRBV2 and TRBJ1-5, reads EPEVTQTPSHQVTQMGQEVILRCVPISNHLYFYWYRQILGQKVEFLVSFYNNEISEKSEIFDDQFSVERPDGSNFTLKIRSTKLEDSAMYFCASTEREGGNQPQHFGDGTRLSIL.

The chain links TRBV3-1 (or the pseudogene TRBV3-2) to TRBJ2-2, with D possibly matching TRBD1 (6 bases). Germline CDR1 LGHDT, CDR2 YNNKEL (reference sequence). The V end was cut by 3 bases, the J end by 4 bases, with 12 bases between. The length of the CDR3 is 15 residues. The CDR3 here is CASSQGQLSTGELFF. The CDR3 DNA is TGTGCCAGCAGCCAGGGACAACTTAGCACCGGGGAGCTGTTTTTT.

The gene calls are TRBV5-1 and TRBJ1-2; no clear D. Germline lookup yields CDR1 SGHRS and CDR2 YFSETQ. This CDR3 spans 11 amino acids. V lost 1 base to trimming and J lost 8 bases, with 6 bases between them. The CDR3 loop is CASSLLGGYTF. The CDR3 coding sequence is TGCGCCAGCAGCTTGTTGGGCGGCTACACCTTC.

This sequence joins TRBV7-9 and TRBJ1-3, with D hard to call. This CDR3 is 8 amino acids long. Germline CDR1 and CDR2: SEHNR and FQNEAQ (reference sequence). CDR3 DNA: TGTATACGAAACACCATATATTTT. Translation: CIRNTIYF.

The chain is built from TRBV19 and TRBJ2-1, with D possibly called TRBD1 or TRBD2 (5 bases each). Germline CDR1 and CDR2: LNHDA and SQIVND (reference sequence). The CDR3 totals 16 residues. Deletions cut 6 bases from V and 0 bases from J, with 15 bases between. CDR3: CASSLPGRASYNEQFF. Written as DNA, the CDR3 is TGTGCCAGTAGCCTTCCGGGACGGGCCTCCTACAATGAGCAGTTCTTC.

V is TRBV15 and J is TRBJ2-3; TRBD2 is a possible D gene (5 bases). This CDR3 comprises 13 residues. In germline, CDR1 is LNHNV, CDR2 YYDKDF (reference sequence). Trimming removed 11 bases from V and 5 bases from J, with 17 bases in between. Here the CDR3 reads CAAQDGMVDTQYF. The CDR3 bases are TGTGCCGCCCAAGACGGGATGGTAGATACGCAGTATTTT.

This clone appeared a single time. The CDR3 region is CASSNGGRDFGYTF. CDR3 in DNA: TGTGCCAGCAGTAACGGGGGAAGGGACTTTGGCTACACCTTC. V is TRBV6-5 and J is TRBJ1-2; tentative D call: TRBD1 (5 bases). Germline CDR1 MNHEY, CDR2 SVGAGI. Trimming took 5 bases from V and 7 from J, leaving 17 bases between them. This CDR3 has 14 residues.

This clone was found once. The V call is TRBV6-5, the J call TRBJ1-1; tentative D call: TRBD1 (5 bases). CDR1 MNHEY and CDR2 SVGAGI come from the germline V gene. The CDR3 totals 15 residues. V dropped 0 bases and J dropped 4 bases, with 12 bases sitting between them. The CDR3 sequence is CASSYSRTFGTEAFF. The CDR3 DNA sequence: TGTGCCAGCAGTTACTCGAGGACATTTGGCACTGAAGCTTTCTTT.